This TCR beta chain was identified in a study of CD8 T cells in ankylosing spondylitis. General study findings and limits: Prior literature has documented some motif variants in synovial fluid and blood from reactive arthritis. What seemed typical of ankylosing spondylitis blood was a TCR beta motif built from 7 or 8 highly homologous variants. Significantly higher representation of disease-linked clones was reported for matched ankylosing spondylitis synovial fluid.

V gave up 4 bases and J gave up 4 bases, with 21 bases separating them. Germline CDR1 is SGHRS and CDR2 is YFSETQ. The CDR3 runs 17 residues. This clonotype has ten or more counts. Its antigen remains unidentified. Quantitative molecular-barcoded 5'-RACE generated the TCR beta libraries. TCRdb independently ran MiXCR on the 5' RACE reads; one entry per CDR3 protein. The data show some 87,000 distinct CDR3 sequences, roughly 10% seen once. This clonotype was obtained from a male donor with ankylosing spondylitis or in good health (not recorded which). Sequenced input: blood, either unsorted or a sorted T cell fraction (not recorded which). V is TRBV5-1 and J is TRBJ2-1; D remains ambiguous. CDR3 DNA: TGCGCCAGCAGCCGGATCGGTTCGGCCCGGGTATACAATGAGCAGTTCTTC. Translating gives CASSRIGSARVYNEQFF.